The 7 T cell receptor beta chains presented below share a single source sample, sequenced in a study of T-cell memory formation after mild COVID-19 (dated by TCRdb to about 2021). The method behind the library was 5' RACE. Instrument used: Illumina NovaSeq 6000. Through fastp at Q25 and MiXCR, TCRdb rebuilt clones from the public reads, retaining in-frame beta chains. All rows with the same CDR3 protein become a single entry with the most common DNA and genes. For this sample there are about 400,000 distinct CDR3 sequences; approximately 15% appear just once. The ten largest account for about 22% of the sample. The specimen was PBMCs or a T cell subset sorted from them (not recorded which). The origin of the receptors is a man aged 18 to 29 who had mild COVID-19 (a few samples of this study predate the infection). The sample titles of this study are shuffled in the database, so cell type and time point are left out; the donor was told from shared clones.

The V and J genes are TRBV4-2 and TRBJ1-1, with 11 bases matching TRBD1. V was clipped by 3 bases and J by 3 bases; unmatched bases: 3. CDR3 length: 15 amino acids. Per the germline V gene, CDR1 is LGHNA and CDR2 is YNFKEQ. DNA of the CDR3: TGTGCCAGCAGCCAGGACAGGGGGCCTGACACTGAAGCTTTCTTT. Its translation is CASSQDRGPDTEAFF.

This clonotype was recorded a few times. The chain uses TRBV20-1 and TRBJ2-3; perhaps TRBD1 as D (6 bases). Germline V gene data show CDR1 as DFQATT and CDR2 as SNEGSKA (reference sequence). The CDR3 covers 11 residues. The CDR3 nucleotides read TGCAGAGCAACAGGGTCAGATACGCAGTATTTT. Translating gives CRATGSDTQYF.

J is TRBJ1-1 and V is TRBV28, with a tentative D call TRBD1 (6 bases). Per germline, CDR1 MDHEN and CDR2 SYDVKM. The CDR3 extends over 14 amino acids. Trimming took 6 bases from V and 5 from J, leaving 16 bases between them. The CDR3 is CASRPGQRWTEAFF. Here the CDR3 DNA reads TGTGCCAGCAGACCCGGACAGAGGTGGACTGAAGCTTTCTTT.

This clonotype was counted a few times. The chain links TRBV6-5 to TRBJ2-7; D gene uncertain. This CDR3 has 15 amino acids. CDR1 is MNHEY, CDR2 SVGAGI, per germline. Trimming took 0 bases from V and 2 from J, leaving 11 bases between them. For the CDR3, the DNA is TGTGCCAGCAGTTACTCGAGCAGACTTACCTACGAGCAGTACTTC. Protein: CASSYSSRLTYEQYF.

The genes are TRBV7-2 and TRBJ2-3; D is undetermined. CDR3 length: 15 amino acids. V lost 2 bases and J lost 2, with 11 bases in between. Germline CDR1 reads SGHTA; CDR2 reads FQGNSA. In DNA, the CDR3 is TGTGCCAGCAGCTTATACAGCCAAGCCACAGATACGCAGTATTTT. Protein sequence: CASSLYSQATDTQYF.

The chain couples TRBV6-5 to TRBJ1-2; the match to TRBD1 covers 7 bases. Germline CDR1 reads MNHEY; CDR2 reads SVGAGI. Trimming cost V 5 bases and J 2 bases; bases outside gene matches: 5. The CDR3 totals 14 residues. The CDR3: CASSMTGPNYGYTF. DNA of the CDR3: TGTGCCAGCAGTATGACAGGGCCCAACTATGGCTACACCTTC.

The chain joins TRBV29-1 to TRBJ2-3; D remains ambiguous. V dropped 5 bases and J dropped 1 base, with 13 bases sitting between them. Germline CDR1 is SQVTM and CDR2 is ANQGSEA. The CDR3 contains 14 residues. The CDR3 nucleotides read TGCAGCGTTTCACTGGATCTTGGCACAGATACGCAGTATTTT. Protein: CSVSLDLGTDTQYF.